The TCR beta chain described here comes from a study of cytomegalovirus exposure and HLA in healthy donors. Points on this clone: Other DNA sequences from this sample encode an identical CDR3 as well.

Researchers ran the PCR with 60 Vbeta and 13 Jbeta primers. Measured with immunoSEQ multiplex PCR; TCRdb has only the in-frame clones, and not every one. The sample lists approximately 240,000 clones; just under 85% were seen once. CDR3 length: 14 amino acids. CDR1 is SGDLS, CDR2 YYNGEE, per germline. The V gene lost 2 bases and the J gene lost 0 bases, with 6 bases spanning the gap. The sequencing input was PBMCs. This clonotype was obtained from a woman aged 40 to 50 in good health and CMV-seronegative. The J gene is TRBJ1-5, the V gene TRBV9; tentatively, D is TRBD1 (5 bases). The CDR3 nucleotides read TGTGCCAGCAGCGTGGGGGGTAGCAATCAGCCCCAGCATTTT. Translation gives CASSVGGSNQPQHF.